The 5 T cell receptor beta chains below were found in one sample sequenced in a study of tumor-infiltrating lymphocytes in primary liver carcinoma. From roughly 21-30 mg of unsorted bulk tissue, DNA and RNA were co-extracted together. Using a constant-region primer together with ProtoScript II reverse transcriptase, TCR beta cDNA was made from around 500 ng of total RNA. Three-round nested multiplex PCR performed with slightly modified ARM-PCR produced the TCR beta libraries. The first two PCR rounds used TRBV1-TRBV30 forward primers with a C-beta reverse primer, roughly 11 cycles each. MiXCR, applied by TCRdb to the multiplex PCR reads, yields one record per CDR3 protein. The sample contains about 110,000 distinct CDR3 sequences, roughly 80% of which appear only once. The sequenced material came from liver tumor tissue from sampling region 3. Noted subset: tumor region T3, left-lateral pole. The source of these receptors is a man aged 40-50 years with primary liver carcinoma and hepatitis B virus infection.

A note on this clonotype: Given a much more abundant clone one base away, this may be a read error. V usage is TRBV5-1 and J usage is TRBJ2-1; the match to TRBD2 covers 12 bases. Germline-derived CDR1 and CDR2 are SGHRS and YFSETQ. CDR3 length: 19 amino acids. In nucleotides, the CDR3 is TGCGCCAGCAGCTCGAGGGGTCTAGCGGGAGGGAACTATTACAGTGAGCAGTTCTTC. This translates into CASSSRGLAGGNYYSEQFF.

This clonotype was recorded at least ten times. V is TRBV6-1 and J is TRBJ2-3, with TRBD2 as a possible D gene (6 bases). This CDR3 has 15 amino acids. Germline CDR1 is MNHNS and CDR2 is SASEGT. Trimming removed 2 bases from V and 8 bases from J, with 17 bases in between. This CDR3 reads CASSESGSSSGTQYF. The CDR3 nucleotides are TGTGCCAGCAGTGAAAGTGGGAGTAGTAGCGGTACGCAGTATTTT.

This clonotype was detected only once. One end of the junction is discordant with germline, which a read error may explain. The genes are TRBV5-8 and TRBJ2-7, with 9 bases matching TRBD1. CDR1 SGHTS and CDR2 YDEGEE come from the germline V gene. This CDR3 contains 15 residues. The CDR3 is CTSSLHVQGAYEQYF. The CDR3 region has the DNA TGTACCAGCAGCTTACACGTACAGGGGGCCTATGAGCAGTACTTC.

On this clonotype: Lacking the conserved final phenylalanine or tryptophan, this CDR3 likely reflects a read error. V and J are TRBV30 and TRBJ2-1; TRBD2 agrees at 7 bases. CDR1 and CDR2 from the germline V gene are GTSNPN and SVGIG (reference sequence). This CDR3 is 13 amino acids long. CDR3 bases: TGTGTCTGGGCGGGGGACCGACGAGCCCCGCAGTTCTCC. It specifies CVWAGDRRAPQFS.

Of note for this clonotype: A much larger clone lies one base from this, so it may be a read error. Because it lacks the conserved phenylalanine or tryptophan at the end, this CDR3 is likely a read error. The chain links TRBV28 to TRBJ1-1; maybe TRBD1 (5 bases). The CDR3 contains 12 residues. Per germline, CDR1 MDHEN and CDR2 SYDVKM. The V and J ends lost 6 bases and 10 bases respectively, with 15 bases between them. The CDR3 reads CASSGRGFVAFY. CDR3 in DNA: TGTGCCAGCAGCGGACGGGGGTTCGTAGCTTTCTAT.